This T cell receptor beta chain was recovered during a study of T cell clonotyping in hematopoietic cell transplantation. Overall study findings and caveats: At the given depth, recipient repertoires were over 95% de novo clonotypes.

Measured with immunoSEQ multiplex PCR; TCRdb has only the in-frame clones, and not every one. Of 10,000 to 15,000 clones in the sample, 92% were seen once. Details on this clone: Its antigen remains unknown.

The germline V gene encodes CDR1 ENHRY and CDR2 SYGVKD. Deletions cut 7 bases from V and 2 bases from J, with 9 bases between. The CDR3 contains 13 residues. This receptor was taken from a female patient aged 50-59 years who had an allogeneic stem cell transplant from an unrelated donor, so the T cells may come from the graft donor. Some clones in this sample may be carry-over from other donors' samples. The chain couples TRBV10-3 to TRBJ1-5; no clear D. Sequences were derived from PBMCs, sampled 100 days after allogeneic stem cell transplant. The CDR3 coding sequence is TGTGCCATCATGGCGGGAGGCAATCAGCCCCAGCATTTT. Protein: CAIMAGGNQPQHF.